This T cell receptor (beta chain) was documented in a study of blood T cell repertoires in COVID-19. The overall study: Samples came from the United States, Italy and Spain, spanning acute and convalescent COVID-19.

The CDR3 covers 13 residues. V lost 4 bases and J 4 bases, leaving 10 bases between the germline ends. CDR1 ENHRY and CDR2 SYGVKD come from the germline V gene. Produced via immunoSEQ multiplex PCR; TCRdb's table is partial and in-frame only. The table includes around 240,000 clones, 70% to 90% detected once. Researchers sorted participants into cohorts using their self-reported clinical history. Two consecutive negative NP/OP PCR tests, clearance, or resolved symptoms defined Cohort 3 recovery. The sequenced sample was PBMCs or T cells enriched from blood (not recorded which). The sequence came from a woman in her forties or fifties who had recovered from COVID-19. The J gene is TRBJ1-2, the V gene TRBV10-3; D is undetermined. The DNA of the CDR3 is TGTGCCATCAGTGGCCCAGGTATCTATGGCTACACCTTC. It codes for CAISGPGIYGYTF.